This T cell receptor beta chain is drawn from a study of T cell responses to AZD1222 COVID-19 vaccine. Study results and limitations: Clonal diversity may have been underestimated, and the donors were mostly white British, with more females than males. Without day 14 samples, only post-peak T cell repertoires were studied. The number of AZD1222 recipients seropositive at baseline was only five to seven.

About this clone: Its target is not known.

Libraries were prepared by immunoSEQ multiplex PCR; TCRdb keeps only in-frame clonotypes and omits some of them. This sample has tens of thousands of clones, with around 80% found just once. Trimming removed 4 bases at V and 8 bases at J, with 16 bases between. CDR1 is KGHDR and CDR2 is SFDVKD in the germline V gene. CDR3 length: 14 residues. The sequence derives from an adult who received the AZD1222 COVID-19 vaccine. Sample: peripheral blood, taken 28 days after the second AZD1222 dose. J is TRBJ1-2 and V is TRBV24-1, with D tentatively TRBD1 (5 bases). CDR3 sequence: CATSDNQGRLGYTF. The CDR3 region has the DNA TGTGCCACCAGTGACAACCAGGGACGACTGGGCTACACCTTC.